This T cell receptor beta chain was documented in a study of blood T cell repertoires in COVID-19. Study information: Sites across the United States, Italy and Spain contributed samples from acute and convalescent COVID-19.

Those who participated ranged in age from roughly 18 to 100 years and resided in about two dozen US areas. The study assigned cohorts using participant-reported clinical history. As processed by the authors: Nucleated cell counts were estimated from reference gene primer amplification. The protocol was immunoSEQ multiplex PCR, while the TCRdb copy is restricted to in-frame clones and leaves out a portion. V and J calls and clone size come straight from that table; D and trimming were deduced from the DNA. The sample lists under 350,000 clones; approximately 86% were seen once. CDR1 is SGHTA and CDR2 is FQGNSA in the germline V gene. The CDR3 runs 15 residues. The ends lost 5 bases at V and 7 bases at J; junction bases unmatched: 13.

J is TRBJ1-2 and V is TRBV7-2, with 7 bases that match TRBD1. Sequences were obtained from PBMCs or T cells enriched from blood (not recorded which). This receptor was identified in a woman in her thirties or forties with acute COVID-19. CDR3 coding DNA: TGTGCCAGCAGCACGGGCCAGGGGGTTGGGGGTGGCTACACCTTC. Translation gives CASSTGQGVGGGYTF.